The 27 T cell receptor beta chains in this list originate from one sample, sequenced in a study of T cells in Graves' hyperthyroidism and ophthalmopathy. Researchers amplified the TCR beta CDR3 regions from RNA transcripts. TCR CDR3 regions were first amplified by RT-PCR with HTBI primers. TCRdb re-derived calls from the multiplex PCR reads in MiXCR, one entry per CDR3 protein. The data hold 480,000 or so distinct CDR3 sequences, with around 43% observed a single time. The sample comprised peripheral blood or thyroid tissue (not recorded which). These receptors all stem from an adult woman with Graves' disease, either hyperthyroidism or ophthalmopathy (not recorded which).

With regard to this clonotype: The CDR3 end shows no conserved phenylalanine or tryptophan, and so a read error is likely. In nucleotides, the CDR3 is TGTGCCTGGAGTCATAGGTGGAACACTGAAGCTTTCCTT. Translating gives CAWSHRWNTEAFL. The rearrangement links TRBV30 to TRBJ1-1; no reliable D call. Germline V gene sequence: CDR1 GTSNPN, CDR2 SVGIG (reference sequence). CDR3 size: 13 residues. Trimming removed 2 bases at V and 1 base at J, with 8 bases between.

This clonotype turned up a few times. The J gene is TRBJ1-5, the V gene TRBV12-3 or TRBV12-4; a possible D gene is TRBD1 (5 bases). The CDR3 totals 14 residues. The germline V and J ends were trimmed by 11 bases and 2 bases, with 16 bases remaining between them. The CDR3 bases are TGTGCCGTCGGGAGGGGCGGAGGCAATCAGCCCCAGCATTTT. Encoded protein: CAVGRGGGNQPQHF.

On this clonotype itself: A junction end diverges from the germline sequence, so it may reflect a read error. The J gene is TRBJ1-2, the V gene TRBV20-1; tentative D call: TRBD1 (5 bases). The CDR3 has 13 residues. CDR1 DFQATT and CDR2 SNEGSKA come from the germline V gene (reference sequence). The CDR3 DNA follows: TGCAGTGCTATCCCATCAAATGGCGGGGGGGACGCCTTC. The encoded protein is CSAIPSNGGGDAF.

The gene calls are TRBV10-3 and TRBJ1-5; the D is unclear. V lost 2 bases and J 4 bases, leaving 15 bases between the germline ends. CDR1 is ENHRY and CDR2 is SYGVKD in the germline V gene. The CDR3 has 16 amino acids. CDR3 bases: TGTGCCATCAGTGAGAAAATTGGGATCCAAAATCAGCCCCAGCATTTT. It is translated as CAISEKIGIQNQPQHF.

This clonotype was observed many times. The rearrangement links TRBV7-9 to TRBJ2-7; maybe TRBD1 (7 bases). CDR1 is SEHNR and CDR2 is FQNEAQ in the germline V gene (reference sequence). The V end lost 5 bases, the J end lost 6 bases, and 26 bases lay between the germline ends. The CDR3 has 17 amino acids. CDR3: CASSHSGETGFRSEQYF. The CDR3 DNA reads TGTGCCAGCAGCCACTCGGGGGAGACAGGGTTCAGGAGCGAGCAGTACTTC.

The chain employs TRBV29-1 and TRBJ2-5; 9 bases line up with TRBD1. The trim removed 2 bases at V and 0 bases at J, leaving 1 base unmatched. Looked up from germline, CDR1 is SQVTM and CDR2 is ANQGSEA. The CDR3 extends over 14 amino acids. CDR3 loop: CSVERTGDQETQYF. CDR3 coding DNA: TGCAGCGTTGAACGGACAGGGGACCAAGAGACCCAGTACTTC. Based on the CDR3 plus reference TRBV29-1 and TRBJ2-5, the full variable domain is SAVISQKPSRDICQRGTSLTIQCQVDSQVTMMFWYRQQPGQSLTLIATANQGSEATYESGFVIDKFPISRPNLTFSTLTVSNMSPEDSSIYLCSVERTGDQETQYFGPGTRLLVL.

This clonotype was counted ten times or more. The chain combines TRBV2 with TRBJ1-5, with no clear D. Trimming pared 0 bases from V and 10 bases from J, leaving 10 bases between. The germline V gene encodes CDR1 SNHLY and CDR2 FYNNEI. This CDR3 is built from 13 residues. DNA of the CDR3: TGTGCCAGCAGTGAAGCGCAAGCTGAACCCCAGCATTTT. Translated: CASSEAQAEPQHF.

V and J are TRBV15 and TRBJ1-2; TRBD1 aligns across 7 bases. Germline lookup yields CDR1 LNHNV and CDR2 YYDKDF (reference sequence). With 4 bases clipped from V and 3 bases from J, the junction kept 5 bases outside the gene matches. The CDR3 has 14 amino acids. The CDR3 region is CATSTETGHYGYTF. The CDR3 DNA reads TGTGCCACCAGCACCGAGACAGGGCACTATGGCTACACCTTC.

This clonotype showed up many times. This rearrangement joins TRBV5-1 to TRBJ1-1; D is undetermined. The germline V and J ends were trimmed by 5 bases and 5 bases, with 7 bases remaining between them. Germline values: CDR1 SGHRS, CDR2 YFSETQ. The CDR3 is 11 residues long. CDR3 residues: CASRSETEAFF. CDR3 in DNA: TGCGCCAGCAGATCGGAGACTGAAGCTTTCTTT.

This chain's CDR3 is CASSPLSTGRSSGANVLTF. The CDR3 DNA follows: TGTGCCAGCAGCCCTTTATCAACGGGACGGAGCTCTGGGGCCAACGTCCTGACTTTC. J is TRBJ2-6 and V is TRBV7-2, with D perhaps assigned TRBD1 or TRBD2 (5 bases each). Germline V lookup: CDR1 SGHTA, CDR2 FQGNSA. Trimming left V 5 bases short and J 0 bases short, with 20 bases between. The CDR3 is 19 residues long. The variable domain in full, completed from reference TRBV7-2 and TRBJ2-6, reads GAGVSQSPSNKVTEKGKDVELRCDPISGHTALYWYRQSLGQGLEFLIYFQGNSAPDKSGLPSDRFSAERTGGSVSTLTIQRTQQEDSAVYLCASSPLSTGRSSGANVLTFGAGSRLTVL.

The V and J genes are TRBV15 and TRBJ1-1; D not certain. This CDR3 region has 19 residues. CDR1 and CDR2 from the germline V gene are LNHNV and YYDKDF (reference sequence). V was pared by 6 bases and J by 9 bases, with 35 bases between. This chain's CDR3 is CATREHSGSSASDTDKAFF. The CDR3 DNA is TGTGCCACCAGAGAACATTCGGGATCGTCGGCATCGGATACTGATAAAGCTTTCTTT.

Many counts were recorded for this clonotype. The V gene is TRBV15, the J gene TRBJ2-5, with 7 bases matching TRBD1. Germline-derived CDR1 and CDR2 are LNHNV and YYDKDF (reference sequence). The CDR3 is 14 residues long. With V trimmed by 3 bases and J by 1 base, 2 bases remained unmatched. CDR3 bases: TGTGCCACCAGCAGGACAGGGCTCCAAGAGACCCAGTACTTC. Translated, it gives CATSRTGLQETQYF. The variable domain in full, with the rest retrieved from reference TRBV15 and TRBJ2-5, is DAMVIQNPRYQVTQFGKPVTLSCSQTLNHNVMYWYQQKSSQAPKLLFHYYDKDFNNEADTPDNFQSRRPNTSFCFLDIRSPGLGDTAMYLCATSRTGLQETQYFGPGTRLLVL.

About this clonotype: Given a much more abundant clone one base away, this may be a read error. The V call is TRBV14, the J call TRBJ1-1; 7 nucleotides align to TRBD1. The V and J ends lost 3 bases and 6 bases, in that order; junction bases with no gene match: 10. This CDR3 has 15 amino acids. Germline V gene data show CDR1 as SGHDN and CDR2 as FVKESK. CDR3 nucleotide sequence: TGTGCCAGCAGCCACAGACAGGGTCGAGACGCTGAAGCTTTCTTT. It is translated as CASSHRQGRDAEAFF.

The rearrangement joins TRBV5-1 to TRBJ1-1; TRBD1 matches 10 bases. V gave up 4 bases and J gave up 0 bases; unmatched junction bases: 6. There are 16 residues in the CDR3. Germline V gene sequence: CDR1 SGHRS, CDR2 YFSETQ. DNA of the CDR3: TGCGCCAGCAGCCGGGGGACAGGGGTCATGAACACTGAAGCTTTCTTT. Its translation: CASSRGTGVMNTEAFF.

This chain uses TRBV29-1 with TRBJ2-7, with D possibly matching TRBD2 (6 bases). Germline V gene lookup returns CDR1 SQVTM and CDR2 ANQGSEA. V lost 5 bases and J lost 5, with 13 bases in between. There are 12 residues in the CDR3. CDR3 DNA sequence: TGCAGCGTTCCATCGGGGGTCAACGAGCAGTACTTC. Its translation is CSVPSGVNEQYF.

This clonotype was seen once. V usage is TRBV10-3 and J usage is TRBJ2-7; D remains unclear. The CDR3 is made up of 14 amino acids. Germline values: CDR1 ENHRY, CDR2 SYGVKD. Trimming shortened V by 7 bases and J by 6 bases, and 19 bases separated the two germline ends. The CDR3 DNA reads as TGTGCCATCACCGGGTCCGTGGGCTCAGGCGAGCAGTACTTC. Translation: CAITGSVGSGEQYF.

The CDR3 nucleotides are TGTGCCAGCAGCCCACAGGGGCTTGAAGCTTTCTTT. Translation gives CASSPQGLEAFF. V is TRBV7-2 and J is TRBJ1-1, with 7 bases lining up with TRBD1. Unmatched junction bases numbered 4, after V lost 5 bases and J lost 7 bases. CDR1 is SGHTA and CDR2 is FQGNSA in the germline V gene. There are 12 residues in the CDR3. The variable domain in full, with the rest retrieved from reference TRBV7-2 and TRBJ1-1, is GAGVSQSPSNKVTEKGKDVELRCDPISGHTALYWYRQSLGQGLEFLIYFQGNSAPDKSGLPSDRFSAERTGGSVSTLTIQRTQQEDSAVYLCASSPQGLEAFFGQGTRLTVV.

The chain carries TRBV7-9 and TRBJ1-5; the D gene is possibly TRBD1 (5 bases). The CDR3 has 14 amino acids. Per germline, CDR1 SEHNR and CDR2 FQNEAQ (reference sequence). Trimming removed 3 bases from V and 3 bases from J, with 9 bases in between. CDR3 DNA: TGTGCCAGCAGCTTCGAACAGGACAATCAGCCCCAGCATTTT. Translated, it gives CASSFEQDNQPQHF.

This clonotype was counted only a few times. CDR3 coding DNA: TGTGCCAGCAGTGACTCTAGCGGGATCCAAGAGACCCAGTACTTC. Its protein is CASSDSSGIQETQYF. The chain uses TRBV28 and TRBJ2-5; 9 bases line up with TRBD2. Germline V CDR1 and CDR2: MDHEN, SYDVKM. The CDR3 has 15 residues. J gave up 1 base and V 5 bases, and 5 bases lay outside the gene matches.

The rearrangement uses TRBV5-6 and TRBJ2-5; D uncertain. V lost 4 bases, J lost 4 bases, and 14 bases lay in between. Per the germline V gene, CDR1 is SGHDT and CDR2 is YYEEEE. The CDR3 extends over 14 amino acids. CDR3 DNA: TGTGCCAGCAGCACGGGCCGAGCCGGAGAGACCCAGTACTTC. It specifies CASSTGRAGETQYF.

DNA of the CDR3: TGTGCCAGCAGGGCGACATTCCCCTACGAGCAGTACTTC. This gives the protein CASRATFPYEQYF. The chain joins TRBV2 to TRBJ2-7; no firm D call. The CDR3 runs 13 residues. CDR1 is SNHLY and CDR2 is FYNNEI in the germline V gene. V lost 6 bases and J lost 2, with 11 bases in between.

This clonotype was seen ten or more times. This sequence joins TRBV9 and TRBJ2-5; TRBD1 matches at 8 bases. This CDR3 comprises 15 residues. CDR1 SGDLS and CDR2 YYNGEE come from the germline V gene. With 2 bases clipped from V and 5 bases from J, the junction kept 8 bases outside the gene matches. The CDR3, as DNA: TGTGCCAGCAGCGTCCGGGACAGGCCTAGGGAGACCCAGTACTTC. It is translated as CASSVRDRPRETQYF.

The chain couples TRBV2 to TRBJ1-4, with TRBD1 matching 7 bases. This CDR3 is built from 15 residues. V was pared by 7 bases and J by 8 bases, with 13 bases of the junction left unmatched. In germline, CDR1 is SNHLY, CDR2 FYNNEI. Here the CDR3 reads CASKETGTVREKLFF. The CDR3 DNA sequence: TGTGCCAGCAAGGAAACCGGGACAGTGAGGGAAAAACTGTTTTTT.

This chain joins TRBV28 and TRBJ1-2; D not resolved. Trimming removed 3 bases from V and 5 bases from J, with 10 bases in between. The CDR3 totals 13 residues. Germline values: CDR1 MDHEN, CDR2 SYDVKM. As DNA, the CDR3 is TGTGCCAGCAGTTTGAGGAGTATGTATGGCTACACCTTC. The encoded protein is CASSLRSMYGYTF.

The chain has TRBV7-2 and TRBJ1-1; D unclear. Germline V gives CDR1 SGHTA, CDR2 FQGNSA. Trimming took off 3 bases at V and 7 bases at J, with 12 bases between the two ends. This CDR3 spans 13 amino acids. CDR3 nucleotide sequence: TGTGCCAGCAGCTTTAGTTCCGTTCTTGAAGCTTTCTTT. The encoded protein is CASSFSSVLEAFF.

Of note for this clonotype: This may be a read error: a much more frequent sequence differs by one nucleotide. The J gene is TRBJ2-7, the V gene TRBV29-1; 10 positions match TRBD1. The germline CDR1 and CDR2 sequences are SQVTM and ANQGSEA. The CDR3 spans 15 residues. CDR3 region: CSARGPTGGSPEQYF. CDR3 DNA sequence: TGCAGTGCTAGAGGCCCGACAGGGGGCTCACCCGAGCAGTACTTC.

This clonotype showed up many times. V and J are TRBV29-1 and TRBJ2-5, with TRBD1 identical over 9 bases. The ends lost 3 bases at V and 3 bases at J; junction bases unmatched: 2. The CDR3 is 13 residues long. Germline-derived CDR1 and CDR2 are SQVTM and ANQGSEA. CDR3 protein: CSVDWDREETQYF. The CDR3 nucleotides are TGCAGCGTTGATTGGGACAGGGAAGAGACCCAGTACTTC. Looking up the rest from reference TRBV29-1 and TRBJ2-5 gives the full variable domain: SAVISQKPSRDICQRGTSLTIQCQVDSQVTMMFWYRQQPGQSLTLIATANQGSEATYESGFVIDKFPISRPNLTFSTLTVSNMSPEDSSIYLCSVDWDREETQYFGPGTRLLVL.